This passage covers 24 T cell receptor beta chains from one sample sequenced in a study of radiation and T cells in renal cell carcinoma. TCRdb keeps only in-frame clones here, not all; method: immunoSEQ multiplex PCR. The sample has 160,000 or so clones, 87% seen once. The time point: blood 2 weeks post-SBRT. Noted treatment: 15 Gy SBRT to primary tumor, nephrectomy 4 weeks later. The input for sequencing was blood, taken from a patient whose treatment included radiotherapy and nephrectomy. All receptors come from a woman aged 45-65 years with renal cell carcinoma.

This clone was counted between two and nine times. Other DNA sequences within the sample encode an identical CDR3. The genes are TRBV9 and TRBJ1-2; no clear D. The CDR3 has 14 residues. With 3 bases removed from V and 3 bases from J, the gap between germline ends came to 12 bases. Germline V lookup: CDR1 SGDLS, CDR2 YYNGEE. CDR3 amino acids: CASSEAGRDYGYTF. The CDR3 region has the DNA TGTGCCAGCAGCGAGGCGGGGAGGGACTATGGCTACACCTTC.

The gene calls are TRBV18 and TRBJ2-1; D not certain. V was trimmed by 6 bases and J by 1 base, leaving 7 bases between them. The CDR3 runs to 13 residues. CDR1 and CDR2 (germline): KGHSH, LQKENI. The DNA of the CDR3 is TGTGCCAGCTCTAAAGCTTCCTACAATGAGCAGTTCTTC. Residues: CASSKASYNEQFF. Based on the CDR3 plus reference TRBV18 and TRBJ2-1, the full variable domain is NAGVMQNPRHLVRRRGQEARLRCSPMKGHSHVYWYRQLPEEGLKFMVYLQKENIIDESGMPKERFSAEFPKEGPSILRIQQVVRGDSAAYFCASSKASYNEQFFGPGTRLTVL.

The rearrangement links TRBV12-5 to TRBJ2-1; 12 bases fit TRBD2. The CDR3 has 16 residues. Germline-derived CDR1 and CDR2 are LGHNT and FRNRAP. Germline trimming cut 1 base from V and 5 bases from J; bases unmatched to any gene: 3. The DNA for the CDR3 is TGTGCTAGTGGTTTGGGACTAGCGGGGGTGAACAATGAGCAGTTCTTC. This encodes CASGLGLAGVNNEQFF.

CDR3 in DNA: TGTGCCAGCAGCTCTCAAGTTGGATCGGGACTAGTTAGCACAGATACGCAGTATTTT. Translating it yields CASSSQVGSGLVSTDTQYF. The chain combines TRBV7-2 with TRBJ2-3, with 8 bases aligning to TRBD2. Germline V gene sequence: CDR1 SGHTA, CDR2 FQGNSA. The CDR3 totals 19 residues. V shed 4 bases and J 0 bases; nucleotides not matched to a gene: 15.

The CDR3 reads CASSPHAGGASETQYF. CDR3 nucleotide sequence: TGTGCCAGCAGCCCACATGCTGGGGGGGCCTCGGAGACCCAGTACTTC. The chain has TRBV11-2 and TRBJ2-5; the D gene is possibly TRBD2 (7 bases). Germline V gives CDR1 SGHAT, CDR2 FQNNGV. CDR3 size: 16 residues. The V gene lost 5 bases and the J gene lost 5 bases, with 21 bases spanning the gap.

The chain uses TRBV5-6 and TRBJ2-3, with TRBD2 matching over 7 bases. This CDR3 comprises 13 residues. V was pared by 2 bases and J by 4 bases, with 1 base of the junction left unmatched. Germline V gene data show CDR1 as SGHDT and CDR2 as YYEEEE. In DNA form, the CDR3 reads TGTGCCAGCAGCTTTCGGGGGGCAGATACGCAGTATTTT. As protein: CASSFRGADTQYF.

This sequence joins TRBV11-2 and TRBJ1-4; D gene uncertain. CDR1 SGHAT and CDR2 FQNNGV come from the germline V gene. The CDR3 runs 13 residues. V lost 4 bases to trimming and J lost 8 bases, with 11 bases between them. CDR3 loop: CASSYGNGEKLFF. Written as DNA, the CDR3 is TGTGCCAGCAGCTATGGGAACGGGGAAAAACTGTTTTTT.

The rearrangement uses TRBV18 and TRBJ2-3, with 15 bases matching TRBD2. J lost 2 bases, V lost 5 bases, and 5 bases had no gene match. The CDR3 totals 17 residues. Germline V lookup: CDR1 KGHSH, CDR2 LQKENI. CDR3 coding DNA: TGTGCCAGCTCAAAGGGACTAGCGGGGGGACTCACAGATACGCAGTATTTT. This gives the protein CASSKGLAGGLTDTQYF.

This chain's CDR3 is CASSERGNTIYF. CDR3 coding DNA: TGTGCCAGCAGTGAAAGAGGAAACACCATATATTTT. This chain joins TRBV6-1 and TRBJ1-3; D is ambiguous. V was shortened by 2 bases and J by 4 bases, with 3 bases between the two germline ends. Germline values: CDR1 MNHNS, CDR2 SASEGT. The CDR3 length is 12 residues.

This clone was picked up one time. This CDR3 reads CASSRGLAGGSDTQYF. DNA for the CDR3: TGTGCCAGCAGCCGGGGACTAGCGGGGGGATCAGATACGCAGTATTTT. The rearrangement uses TRBV7-9 and TRBJ2-3, with 15 bases lining up with TRBD2. J was trimmed by 4 bases and V by 5 bases; bases with no gene match: 4. This CDR3 comprises 16 residues. The germline CDR1 and CDR2 sequences are SEHNR and FQNEAQ (reference sequence). The full variable domain, completed using reference TRBV7-9 and TRBJ2-3, is DTGVSQNPRHKITKRGQNVTFRCDPISEHNRLYWYRQTLGQGPEFLTYFQNEAQLEKSRLLSDRFSAERPKGSFSTLEIQRTEQGDSAMYLCASSRGLAGGSDTQYFGPGTRLTVL.

The chain links TRBV6-5 to TRBJ2-7; D is tentatively TRBD1 or TRBD2 (5 bases each). CDR3 length: 13 residues. Germline assignment: CDR1 MNHEY and CDR2 SVGAGI. V dropped 6 bases and J dropped 3 bases, with 12 bases sitting between them. The CDR3 nucleotides read TGTGCCAGCAGCCCGGGACGAAACTACGAGCAGTACTTC. It translates to CASSPGRNYEQYF.

This chain joins TRBV2 and TRBJ1-1; tentatively, D is TRBD1 (5 bases). The length of the CDR3 is 15 residues. The V and J ends lost 9 bases and 2 bases respectively, with 19 bases between them. CDR1 SNHLY and CDR2 FYNNEI come from the germline V gene. The CDR3 region has the DNA TGTGCCAGATGGGAAGCAGGGCTACCTAACACTGAAGCTTTCTTT. Its protein is CARWEAGLPNTEAFF.

The chain carries TRBV4-1 and TRBJ2-2; TRBD2 matches 9 bases. Germline V CDR1 and CDR2: MGHRA, YSYEKL. The J segment lost 6 bases and the V segment lost 1 base, leaving 9 bases of the junction unmatched. The CDR3 sequence is 17 residues long. CDR3 residues: CASSQGKPGLAPGELFF. The CDR3 bases are TGCGCCAGCAGCCAAGGCAAACCGGGACTAGCCCCCGGGGAGCTGTTTTTT.

The chain has TRBV5-1 and TRBJ2-7; 9 nucleotides match TRBD2. The length of the CDR3 is 15 residues. Germline V gene lookup returns CDR1 SGHRS and CDR2 YFSETQ. The V gene end was trimmed by 0 bases and the J gene end by 12 bases; junction bases not matched to a gene: 13. The CDR3, as DNA: TGCGCCAGCAGCTTGGTAGCGGGGGACGATATCCCGAGGTACTTC. This sequence encodes CASSLVAGDDIPRYF.

The chain is built from TRBV6-6 and TRBJ1-1; 7 bases align to TRBD1. The CDR3 is 14 amino acids. Losses at the gene ends were 11 bases for V and 4 bases for J; bases not matched to a gene: 13. Germline V gene data show CDR1 as MNHNY and CDR2 as SVGAGI (reference sequence). CDR3 sequence reads: CAGNTDRASTEAFF. The CDR3, as DNA: TGTGCCGGTAATACAGACAGGGCGAGCACTGAAGCTTTCTTT.

The chain joins TRBV5-1 to TRBJ1-4; perhaps TRBD1 as D (5 bases). Per germline, CDR1 SGHRS and CDR2 YFSETQ. The CDR3 totals 16 residues. V was pared by 0 bases and J by 7 bases, with 16 bases between. The chain's CDR3 is CASSLEVVGAGEKLFF. The CDR3 DNA sequence: TGCGCCAGCAGCTTGGAGGTGGTAGGGGCCGGTGAAAAACTGTTTTTT.

The genes are TRBV18 and TRBJ2-2; maybe TRBD1 (6 bases). The CDR3 consists of 18 residues. Germline V gene sequence: CDR1 KGHSH, CDR2 LQKENI. The V end lost 2 bases, the J end lost 2 bases, and 18 bases lay between the germline ends. DNA for the CDR3: TGTGCCAGCTCACCATCAGGGGCCTCAACCGTTAACACCGGGGAGCTGTTTTTT. Translation: CASSPSGASTVNTGELFF.

The chain employs TRBV15 and TRBJ2-1; tentatively, D is TRBD2 (7 bases). CDR1 is LNHNV and CDR2 is YYDKDF in the germline V gene (reference sequence). CDR3 length equals 16 residues. Trimming stripped 0 bases from V and 2 bases from J, with 11 bases between. CDR3 nucleotides: TGTGCCACCAGCAGAGATCGGCGGGGGCCCTACAATGAGCAGTTCTTC. Its protein product is CATSRDRRGPYNEQFF.

J is TRBJ2-5 and V is TRBV4-1; D call uncertain. Germline assignment: CDR1 MGHRA and CDR2 YSYEKL. CDR3 length: 13 amino acids. V was pared by 4 bases and J by 4 bases, with 10 bases between. In DNA, the CDR3 is TGCGCCAGCAGCCTAAAGGTCGTAGAGACCCAGTACTTC. Translating gives CASSLKVVETQYF.

The gene calls are TRBV7-3 and TRBJ1-1; no clear D. The CDR3 length is 15 residues. Germline V gives CDR1 SGHTA, CDR2 FQGTGA. V shed 1 base and J shed 1 base, with 10 bases lying between them. In DNA, the CDR3 is TGTGCCAGCAGCTTAAATTCCGGGGAGAACACTGAAGCTTTCTTT. This gives the protein CASSLNSGENTEAFF.

This chain joins TRBV6-1 and TRBJ2-3; D may correspond to TRBD1 or TRBD2 (5 bases each). The germline V and J ends were trimmed by 2 bases and 8 bases, with 11 bases remaining between them. CDR1 and CDR2 (germline): MNHNS, SASEGT. CDR3 length equals 13 residues. CDR3 sequence (DNA): TGTGCCAGCAGTGAATCGAGGGGCGGTACGCAGTATTTT. It codes for CASSESRGGTQYF.

The chain joins TRBV6-4 to TRBJ2-3, with D possibly matching TRBD2 (5 bases). The CDR3 spans 15 residues. V lost 2 bases and J lost 4, with 13 bases in between. The V gene's germline CDR1 is MRHNA and CDR2 SNTAGT. This CDR3 is CASSDEASSADTQYF. In nucleotides, the CDR3 is TGTGCCAGCAGTGACGAGGCTAGCAGCGCAGATACGCAGTATTTT.

The chain is built from TRBV19 and TRBJ1-6; no definite D call. There are 16 residues in the CDR3. The germline V and J ends were trimmed by 1 base and 7 bases, with 14 bases remaining between them. Germline-derived CDR1 and CDR2 are LNHDA and SQIVND (reference sequence). For the CDR3, the DNA is TGTGCCAGTAGTATAGGTGGCCGGGCCAGCAATTCACCCCTCCACTTT. Protein product: CASSIGGRASNSPLHF.

In this sample, this clone turned up a few times. CDR3 sequence: CASSTRDRVNGYTF. CDR3 in DNA: TGTGCCAGCAGCACCCGGGACAGGGTGAATGGCTACACCTTC. V gene TRBV7-8 combines with J gene TRBJ1-2, with 9 positions matching TRBD1. Unmatched junction bases numbered 7, after V lost 5 bases and J lost 6 bases. CDR1 is SGHVS and CDR2 is FQNEAQ in the germline V gene. CDR3 size: 14 residues.